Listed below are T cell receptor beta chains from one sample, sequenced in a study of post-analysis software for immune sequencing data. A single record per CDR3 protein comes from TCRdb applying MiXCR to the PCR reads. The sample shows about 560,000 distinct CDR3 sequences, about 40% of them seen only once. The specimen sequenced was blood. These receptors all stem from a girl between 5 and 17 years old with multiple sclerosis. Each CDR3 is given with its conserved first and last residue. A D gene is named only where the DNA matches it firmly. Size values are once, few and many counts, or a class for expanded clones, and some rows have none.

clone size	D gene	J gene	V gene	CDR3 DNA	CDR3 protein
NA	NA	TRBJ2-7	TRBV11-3	TGTGCCAGCAGCGCTATTTACGAGCAGTACTTC	CASSAIYEQYF
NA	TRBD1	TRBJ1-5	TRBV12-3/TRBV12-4	TGTGCCAGCAGGGGACAGGGGAAGTTGCCCCAGCATTTT	CASRGQGKLPQHF
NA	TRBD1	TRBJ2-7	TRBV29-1	TGCGGCGGAGCCGGGACAGGGCGCGAGCAGTACTTC	CGGAGTGREQYF
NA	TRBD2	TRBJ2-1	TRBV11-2	TGTGCCAGCAGCTTAGGTAGCGCTAGCGGGAGGTATGAGCAGTTCTTC	CASSLGSASGRYEQFF
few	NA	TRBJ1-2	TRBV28	TGTGCCAGCAGTCTAGACGCGGGGGCGCGACGCGGCTACACCTTC	CASSLDAGARRGYTF
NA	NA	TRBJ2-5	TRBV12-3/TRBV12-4	TGTGCCAGCAGCCTTTCTACCCGGGAGACCCAGTACTTC	CASSLSTRETQYF
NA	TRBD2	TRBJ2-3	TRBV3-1	TGTGCCAGCAGCCAAGATGCTAGCGGGAGTAGATATACGCAGTATTTT	CASSQDASGSRYTQYF
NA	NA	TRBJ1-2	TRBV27	TGTGCCAGCAGGACTAGGGACACTAACTATGGCTACACCTTC	CASRTRDTNYGYTF
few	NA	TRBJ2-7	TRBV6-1	TGTGCCAGTTGCCTAGATCCGGGCCCCTACGAGCAGTACTTC	CASCLDPGPYEQYF
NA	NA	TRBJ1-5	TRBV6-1	TGTGCCAGCATTAGCAAGGGTATGGGCAATCAGCCCCAGCATTTT	CASISKGMGNQPQHF
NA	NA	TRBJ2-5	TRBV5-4	TGTGCCAGCAGCTTGGGTACTAGGGTGGAGACCCAGTACTTC	CASSLGTRVETQYF
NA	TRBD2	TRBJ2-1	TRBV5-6	TGTGCCAGCAGCCACCTCTCCCACGGGACTAGCGGGAATGAGCAGTTCTTC	CASSHLSHGTSGNEQFF
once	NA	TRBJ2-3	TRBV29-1	TGCAGCGTCGAGGGGACCGGGGGAGGCACAGATACGCAGTATTTT	CSVEGTGGGTDTQYF
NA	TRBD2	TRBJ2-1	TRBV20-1	TGCAGTGCTGCAGAGAGGACTAGCGGAAACAATGAGCAGTTCTTC	CSAAERTSGNNEQFF
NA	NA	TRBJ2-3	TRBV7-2	TGTGCCAGCAGCCCAGTTATCAGCGGTCGGGATACGCAGTATTTT	CASSPVISGRDTQYF
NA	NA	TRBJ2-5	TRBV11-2	TGTGCCAGCAGCCACAGGGTTCAAGAGACCCAGTACTTC	CASSHRVQETQYF
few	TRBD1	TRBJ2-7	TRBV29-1	TGCAGCGTTGAAGACAAGGGACAGGGAGGTCACGAGCAGTACTTC	CSVEDKGQGGHEQYF
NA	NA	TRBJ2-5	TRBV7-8	TGTGCCAGCGACATGGGTAGCCAAGAGACCCAGTACTTC	CASDMGSQETQYF
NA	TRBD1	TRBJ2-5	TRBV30	TGTGCCTGGAGTGTGGGACAGAAAGAGACCCAGTACTTC	CAWSVGQKETQYF
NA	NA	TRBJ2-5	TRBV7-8	TGTGCCAGCAGCTTAGTTCGGGGTGGAGTACTGTCCCAAGAGACCCAGTACTTC	CASSLVRGGVLSQETQYF
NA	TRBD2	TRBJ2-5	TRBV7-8	TGTGCCAGCAGCTTAAATAGTAGCGGGAGGAAAGAGACCCAGTACTTC	CASSLNSSGRKETQYF
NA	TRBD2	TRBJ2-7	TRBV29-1	TGCAGCGTTGAAGGCCCGACTAGCGGGGACTACGAGCAGTACTTC	CSVEGPTSGDYEQYF
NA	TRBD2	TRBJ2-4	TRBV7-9	TGTGCCAGCAGCTTACCCGATGGACTAGCGGGGGGGCCAGGTTGGTTTCAGTACTTC	CASSLPDGLAGGPGWFQYF
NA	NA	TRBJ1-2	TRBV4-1	TGCGCCAGCAGCCAAGGGTTTTTGGGCGGCTACACCTTC	CASSQGFLGGYTF
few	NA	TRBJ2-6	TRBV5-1	TGCGCCAGCAGCTTGGGAGTCATCTCTGGGGCCAACGTCCTGACTTTC	CASSLGVISGANVLTF
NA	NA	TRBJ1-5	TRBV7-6	TGTGCCAGCAGCTTAGGGGTCCGGGGGGCGAAAGGTAGCAATCAGCCCCAGCATTTT	CASSLGVRGAKGSNQPQHF
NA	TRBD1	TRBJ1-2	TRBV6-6	TGTGCCAGCAGTTACGGGAGGGGGCATCACTATGGCTACACCTTC	CASSYGRGHHYGYTF
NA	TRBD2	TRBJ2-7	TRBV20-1	TGCAGTGTTAGAGAGGATGCGGGGGGGCCCAACGAGCAGTACTTC	CSVREDAGGPNEQYF
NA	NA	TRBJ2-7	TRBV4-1	TGCGCCAGCAGCCAAGAGAAAGGCTTCCGGGGGAGTAACTCCTACGAGCAGTACTTC	CASSQEKGFRGSNSYEQYF
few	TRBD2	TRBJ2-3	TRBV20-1	TGCAGTGCCGGAGATGGACTAGCGGGAGGCGATACGCAGTATTTT	CSAGDGLAGGDTQYF
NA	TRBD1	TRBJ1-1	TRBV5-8	TGTGCCAGCAGCAAAAGACAGGGACTGGGGGGCACTGAAGCTTTCTTT	CASSKRQGLGGTEAFF
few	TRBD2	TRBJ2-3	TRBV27	TGTGCCAGCAGCCACACTAGCGGGGGGGCCAGAGATACGCAGTATTTT	CASSHTSGGARDTQYF
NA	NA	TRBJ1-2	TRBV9	TGTGCCAGCAGCGAGGGACACAGAGACTATGGCTACACCTTC	CASSEGHRDYGYTF
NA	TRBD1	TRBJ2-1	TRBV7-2	TGTGCCAGCAGCTCATTGGACAGGGCAGAGCAGTTCTTC	CASSSLDRAEQFF
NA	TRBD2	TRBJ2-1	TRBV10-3	TGTGCCACCAACCGGCGGGGGGGGACTTACAATGAGCAGTTCTTC	CATNRRGGTYNEQFF
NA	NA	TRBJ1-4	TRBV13	TGTACCAGCAGCTCTCTGGAGGGAGAGGTACTGTTTTTT	CTSSSLEGEVLFF
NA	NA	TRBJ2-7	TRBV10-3	TGTGCCATCAGTGAAGCAGGGATCGAGCAGTACTTC	CAISEAGIEQYF
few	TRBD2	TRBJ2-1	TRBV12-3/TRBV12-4	TGTGCCAGCAGTTTACTAGCGGGAGTTGGCAATGAGCAGTTCTTC	CASSLLAGVGNEQFF
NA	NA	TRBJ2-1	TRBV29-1	NA	CSVGQKYSCNEQFF
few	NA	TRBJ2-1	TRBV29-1	TGCAGCGTTGATGAGGGCGCCTACAATGAGCAGTTCTTC	CSVDEGAYNEQFF
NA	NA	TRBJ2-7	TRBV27	TGTGCCAGCAGTTCACCGGGACAAAGGTACGAGCAGTACTTC	CASSSPGQRYEQYF
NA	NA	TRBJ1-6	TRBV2	TGTGCCAGCAGTGATCGGTCATATTCACCCCTCCACTTT	CASSDRSYSPLHF
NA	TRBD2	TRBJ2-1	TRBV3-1	TGTGCCAGCAGCCATGGGGGACTAGCGAACTACAATGAGCAGTTCTTC	CASSHGGLANYNEQFF
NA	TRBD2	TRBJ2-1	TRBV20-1	TGCAGTGCGGACCGGCCGGGACTAGCTGCCGATGAGCAGTTCTTC	CSADRPGLAADEQFF
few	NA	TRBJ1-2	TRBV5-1	TGCGCCAGCAGCTCCGGGGGGGCTTGGAACTATGGCTACACCTTC	CASSSGGAWNYGYTF
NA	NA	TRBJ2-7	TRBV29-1	TGCAGCGTTGAAACTCGAGGCCGGGCCTACGAGCAGTACTTC	CSVETRGRAYEQYF
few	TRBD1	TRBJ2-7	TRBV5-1	TGCGCCAGGGGACAGGGGGCGTACGAGCAGTACTTC	CARGQGAYEQYF
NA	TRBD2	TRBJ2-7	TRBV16	TGTGCCAGCAGCCCGCGGGGGGGCCGCGAGCAGTACTTC	CASSPRGGREQYF
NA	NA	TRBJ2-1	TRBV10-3	TGTGCCATCAGGCGGGGAGGGACAGGAATTGAGGGTGAGCAGTTCTTC	CAIRRGGTGIEGEQFF